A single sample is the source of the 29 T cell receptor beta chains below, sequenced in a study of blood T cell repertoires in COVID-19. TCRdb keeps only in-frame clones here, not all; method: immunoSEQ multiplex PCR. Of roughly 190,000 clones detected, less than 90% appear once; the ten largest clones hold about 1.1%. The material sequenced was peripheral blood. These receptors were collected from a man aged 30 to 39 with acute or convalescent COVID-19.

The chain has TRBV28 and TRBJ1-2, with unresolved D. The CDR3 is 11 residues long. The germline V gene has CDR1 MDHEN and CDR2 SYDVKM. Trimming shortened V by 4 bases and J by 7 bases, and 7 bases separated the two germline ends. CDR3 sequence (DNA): TGTGCCAGCAGTTCCCGTTTTGGCTACACCTTC. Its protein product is CASSSRFGYTF.

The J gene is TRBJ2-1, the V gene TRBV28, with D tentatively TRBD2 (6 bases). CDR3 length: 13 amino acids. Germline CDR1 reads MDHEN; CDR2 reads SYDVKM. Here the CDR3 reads CGTGGSSYNEQFF. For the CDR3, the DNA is TGTGGAACCGGGGGTAGCTCCTACAATGAGCAGTTCTTC. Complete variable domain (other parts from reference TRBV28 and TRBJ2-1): DVKVTQSSRYLVKRTGEKVFLECVQDMDHENMFWYRQDPGLGLRLIYFSYDVKMKEKGDIPEGYSVSREKKERFSLILESASTNQTSMYLCGTGGSSYNEQFFGPGTRLTVL.

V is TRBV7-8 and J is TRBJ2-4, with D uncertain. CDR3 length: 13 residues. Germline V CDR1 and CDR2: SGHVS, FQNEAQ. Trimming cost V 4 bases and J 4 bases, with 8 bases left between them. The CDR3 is CASSSPRKNIQYF. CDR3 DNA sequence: TGTGCCAGCAGCTCTCCGAGAAAAAACATTCAGTACTTC.

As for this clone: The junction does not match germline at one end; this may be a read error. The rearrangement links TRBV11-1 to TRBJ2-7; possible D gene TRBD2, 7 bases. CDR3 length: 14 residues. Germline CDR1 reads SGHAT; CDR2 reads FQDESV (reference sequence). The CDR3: CASSSRGQRDPRDF. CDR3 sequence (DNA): TGTGCCAGCAGCTCGCGCGGACAGCGGGACCCCCGGGACTTC.

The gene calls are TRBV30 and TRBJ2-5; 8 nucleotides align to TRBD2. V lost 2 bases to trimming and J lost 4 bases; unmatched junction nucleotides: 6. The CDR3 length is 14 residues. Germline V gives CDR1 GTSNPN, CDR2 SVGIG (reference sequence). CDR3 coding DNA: TGTGCCTGGAGTCTGCGGGGGGACGGAGAGACCCAGTACTTC. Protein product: CAWSLRGDGETQYF.

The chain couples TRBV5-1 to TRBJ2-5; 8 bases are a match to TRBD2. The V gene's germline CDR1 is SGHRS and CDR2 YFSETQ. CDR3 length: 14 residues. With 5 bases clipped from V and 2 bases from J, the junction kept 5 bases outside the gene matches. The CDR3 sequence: CASSPGRGQETQYF. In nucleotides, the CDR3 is TGCGCCAGCAGTCCCGGGAGGGGTCAAGAGACCCAGTACTTC.

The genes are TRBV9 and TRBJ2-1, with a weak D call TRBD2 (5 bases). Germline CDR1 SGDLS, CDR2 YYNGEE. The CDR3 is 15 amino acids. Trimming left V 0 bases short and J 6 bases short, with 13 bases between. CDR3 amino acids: CASSVAWRSPNEQFF. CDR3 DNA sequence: TGTGCCAGCAGCGTAGCATGGAGGTCCCCCAATGAGCAGTTCTTC.

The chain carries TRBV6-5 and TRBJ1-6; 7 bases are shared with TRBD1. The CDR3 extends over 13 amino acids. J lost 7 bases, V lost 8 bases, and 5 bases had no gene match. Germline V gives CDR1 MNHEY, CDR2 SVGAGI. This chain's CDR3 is CASYGRGNSPLHF. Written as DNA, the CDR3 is TGTGCCAGCTATGGCAGGGGGAATTCACCCCTCCACTTT.

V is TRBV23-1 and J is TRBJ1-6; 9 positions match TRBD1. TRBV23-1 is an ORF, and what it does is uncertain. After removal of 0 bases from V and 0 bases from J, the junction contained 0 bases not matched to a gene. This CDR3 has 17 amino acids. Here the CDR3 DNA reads TGCGCCAGCAGTCAATCGGACAGGGGCTCCTATAATTCACCCCTCCACTTT. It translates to CASSQSDRGSYNSPLHF.

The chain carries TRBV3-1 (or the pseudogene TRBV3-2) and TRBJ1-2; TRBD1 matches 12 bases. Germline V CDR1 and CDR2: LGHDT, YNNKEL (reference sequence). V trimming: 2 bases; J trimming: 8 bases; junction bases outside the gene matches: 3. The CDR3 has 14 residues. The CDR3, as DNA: TGTGCCAGCAGCCAATGGGACAGGGGGCGCGGCTACACCTTC. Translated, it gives CASSQWDRGRGYTF.

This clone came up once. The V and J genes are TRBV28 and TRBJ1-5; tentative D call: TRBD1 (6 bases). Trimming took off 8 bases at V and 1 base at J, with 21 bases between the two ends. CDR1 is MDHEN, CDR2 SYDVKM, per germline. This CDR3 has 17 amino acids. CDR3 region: CASGGGAGILSNQPQHF. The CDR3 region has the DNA TGTGCCAGCGGAGGGGGGGCAGGGATCTTGAGCAATCAGCCCCAGCATTTT. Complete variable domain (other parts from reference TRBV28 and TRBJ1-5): DVKVTQSSRYLVKRTGEKVFLECVQDMDHENMFWYRQDPGLGLRLIYFSYDVKMKEKGDIPEGYSVSREKKERFSLILESASTNQTSMYLCASGGGAGILSNQPQHFGDGTRLSIL.

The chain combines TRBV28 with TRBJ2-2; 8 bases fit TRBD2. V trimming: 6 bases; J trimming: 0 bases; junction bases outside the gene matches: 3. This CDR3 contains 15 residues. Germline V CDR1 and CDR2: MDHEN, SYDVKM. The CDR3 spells CASSAGGPNTGELFF. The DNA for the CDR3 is TGTGCCAGCAGCGCGGGGGGCCCGAACACCGGGGAGCTGTTTTTT.

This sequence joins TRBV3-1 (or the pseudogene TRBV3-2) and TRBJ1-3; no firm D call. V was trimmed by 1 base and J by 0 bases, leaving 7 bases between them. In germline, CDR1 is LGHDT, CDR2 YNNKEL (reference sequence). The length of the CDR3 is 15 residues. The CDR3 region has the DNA TGTGCCAGCAGCCAAGGGGCCCGCTCTGGAAACACCATATATTTT. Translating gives CASSQGARSGNTIYF.

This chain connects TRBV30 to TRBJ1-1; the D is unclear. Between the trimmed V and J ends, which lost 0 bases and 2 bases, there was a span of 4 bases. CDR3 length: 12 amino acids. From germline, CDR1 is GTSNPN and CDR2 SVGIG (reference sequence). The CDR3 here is CAWSVHNTEAFF. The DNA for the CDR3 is TGTGCCTGGAGTGTACATAACACTGAAGCTTTCTTT.

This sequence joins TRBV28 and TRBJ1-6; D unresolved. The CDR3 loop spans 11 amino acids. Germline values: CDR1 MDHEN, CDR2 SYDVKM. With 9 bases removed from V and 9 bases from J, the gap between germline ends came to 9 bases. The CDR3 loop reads CASHGRSPLHF. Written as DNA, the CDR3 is TGTGCCAGTCATGGCCGTTCACCCCTCCACTTT.

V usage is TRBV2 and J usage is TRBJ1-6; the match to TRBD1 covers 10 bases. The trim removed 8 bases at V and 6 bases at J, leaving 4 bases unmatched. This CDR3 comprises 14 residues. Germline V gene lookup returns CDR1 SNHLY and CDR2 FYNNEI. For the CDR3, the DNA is TGTGCCAGCGCAAGGACAGGGGGTAATTCACCCCTCCACTTT. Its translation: CASARTGGNSPLHF.

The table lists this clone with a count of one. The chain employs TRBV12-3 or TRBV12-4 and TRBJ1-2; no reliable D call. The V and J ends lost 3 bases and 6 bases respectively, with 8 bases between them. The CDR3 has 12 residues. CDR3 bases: TGTGCCAGCAGTTTCAACGAGAATGGCTACACCTTC. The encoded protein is CASSFNENGYTF.

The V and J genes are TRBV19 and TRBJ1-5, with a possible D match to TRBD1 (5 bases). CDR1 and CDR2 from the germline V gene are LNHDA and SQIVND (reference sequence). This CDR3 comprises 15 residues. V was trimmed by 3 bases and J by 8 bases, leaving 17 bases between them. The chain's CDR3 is CASSILGALLEPQHF. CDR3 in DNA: TGTGCCAGTAGTATCCTAGGGGCCCTTCTGGAGCCCCAGCATTTT. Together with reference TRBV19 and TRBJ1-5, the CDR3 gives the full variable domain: DGGITQSPKYLFRKEGQNVTLSCEQNLNHDAMYWYRQDPGQGLRLIYYSQIVNDFQKGDIAEGYSVSREKKESFPLTVTSAQKNPTAFYLCASSILGALLEPQHFGDGTRLSIL.

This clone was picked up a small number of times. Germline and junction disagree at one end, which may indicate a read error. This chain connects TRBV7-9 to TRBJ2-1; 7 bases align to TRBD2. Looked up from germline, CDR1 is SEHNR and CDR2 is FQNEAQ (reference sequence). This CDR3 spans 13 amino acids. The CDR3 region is CASSLGTSLSVVF. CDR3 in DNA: TGTGCCAGCAGCTTAGGGACTAGTCTCTCAGTAGTCTTC.

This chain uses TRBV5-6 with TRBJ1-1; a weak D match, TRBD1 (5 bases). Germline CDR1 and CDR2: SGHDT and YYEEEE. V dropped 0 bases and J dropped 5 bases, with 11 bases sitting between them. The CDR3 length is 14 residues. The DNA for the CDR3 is TGTGCCAGCAGCTTGGAGTTTAGGGGAACTGAAGCTTTCTTT. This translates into CASSLEFRGTEAFF.

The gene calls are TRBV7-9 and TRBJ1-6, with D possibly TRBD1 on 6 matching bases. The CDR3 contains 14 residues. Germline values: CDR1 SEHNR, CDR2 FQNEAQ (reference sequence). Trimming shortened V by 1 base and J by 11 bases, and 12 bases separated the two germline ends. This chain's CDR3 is CASSLDGQFPPLHF. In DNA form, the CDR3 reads TGTGCCAGCAGCTTAGACGGACAGTTTCCACCCCTCCACTTT.

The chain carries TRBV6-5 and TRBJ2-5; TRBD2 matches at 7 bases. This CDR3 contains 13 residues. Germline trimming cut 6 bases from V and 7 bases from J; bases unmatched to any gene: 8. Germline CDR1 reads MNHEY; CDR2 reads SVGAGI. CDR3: CASRNLGGSTQYF. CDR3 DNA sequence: TGTGCCAGCAGGAACCTCGGGGGGTCGACCCAGTACTTC.

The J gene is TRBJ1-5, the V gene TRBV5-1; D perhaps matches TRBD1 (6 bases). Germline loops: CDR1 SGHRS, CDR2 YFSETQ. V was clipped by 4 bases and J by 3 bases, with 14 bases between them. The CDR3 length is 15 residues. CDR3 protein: CASSPDGQSNQPQHF. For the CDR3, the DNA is TGCGCCAGCAGCCCGGATGGACAGTCCAATCAGCCCCAGCATTTT. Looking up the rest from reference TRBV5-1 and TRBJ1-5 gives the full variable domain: KAGVTQTPRYLIKTRGQQVTLSCSPISGHRSVSWYQQTPGQGLQFLFEYFSETQRNKGNFPGRFSGRQFSNSRSEMNVSTLELGDSALYLCASSPDGQSNQPQHFGDGTRLSIL.

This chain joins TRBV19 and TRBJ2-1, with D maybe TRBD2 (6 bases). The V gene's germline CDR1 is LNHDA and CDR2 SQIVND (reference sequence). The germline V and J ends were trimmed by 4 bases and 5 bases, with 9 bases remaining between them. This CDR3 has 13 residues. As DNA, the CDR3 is TGTGCCAGTAGTAGGCGGGGTAACAATGAGCAGTTCTTC. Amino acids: CASSRRGNNEQFF. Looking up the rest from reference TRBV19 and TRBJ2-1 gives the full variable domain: DGGITQSPKYLFRKEGQNVTLSCEQNLNHDAMYWYRQDPGQGLRLIYYSQIVNDFQKGDIAEGYSVSREKKESFPLTVTSAQKNPTAFYLCASSRRGNNEQFFGPGTRLTVL.

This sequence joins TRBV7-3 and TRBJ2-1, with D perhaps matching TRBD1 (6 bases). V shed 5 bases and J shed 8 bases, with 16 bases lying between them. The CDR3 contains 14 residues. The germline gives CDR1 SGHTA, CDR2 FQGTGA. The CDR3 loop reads CASSPGRGGDEQFF. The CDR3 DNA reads TGTGCCAGCAGCCCCGGCAGGGGTGGCGATGAGCAGTTCTTC.

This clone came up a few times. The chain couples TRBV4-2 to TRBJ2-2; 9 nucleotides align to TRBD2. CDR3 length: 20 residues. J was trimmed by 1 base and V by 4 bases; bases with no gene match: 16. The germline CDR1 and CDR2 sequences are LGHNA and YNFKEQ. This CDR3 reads CASSPRVGSLAGLNTGELFF. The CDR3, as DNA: TGTGCCAGCAGCCCACGGGTGGGCAGTCTAGCGGGACTGAACACCGGGGAGCTGTTTTTT.

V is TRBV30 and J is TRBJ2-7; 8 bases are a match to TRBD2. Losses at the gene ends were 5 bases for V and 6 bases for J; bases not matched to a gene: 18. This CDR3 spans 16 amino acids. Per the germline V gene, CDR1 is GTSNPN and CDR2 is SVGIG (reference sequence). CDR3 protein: CAWVGNVAGSVFEQYF. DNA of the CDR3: TGTGCCTGGGTCGGGAACGTAGCGGGAAGTGTATTCGAGCAGTACTTC.

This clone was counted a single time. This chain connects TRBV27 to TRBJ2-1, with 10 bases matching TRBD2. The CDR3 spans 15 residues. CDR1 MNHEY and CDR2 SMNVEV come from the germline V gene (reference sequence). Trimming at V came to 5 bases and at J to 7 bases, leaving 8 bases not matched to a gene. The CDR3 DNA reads TGTGCCAGCAGTACCTCATGGGGACTAGCGAATGAGCAGTTCTTC. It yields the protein CASSTSWGLANEQFF.

The CDR3 DNA is TGTGCCAGCAGCGCCGGGACTCCGAACACCGGGGAGCTGTTTTTT. It specifies CASSAGTPNTGELFF. The genes are TRBV7-3 and TRBJ2-2, with D tentatively TRBD2 (6 bases). V was shortened by 5 bases and J by 0 bases, with 10 bases between the two germline ends. This CDR3 spans 15 amino acids. Germline V gene lookup returns CDR1 SGHTA and CDR2 FQGTGA.